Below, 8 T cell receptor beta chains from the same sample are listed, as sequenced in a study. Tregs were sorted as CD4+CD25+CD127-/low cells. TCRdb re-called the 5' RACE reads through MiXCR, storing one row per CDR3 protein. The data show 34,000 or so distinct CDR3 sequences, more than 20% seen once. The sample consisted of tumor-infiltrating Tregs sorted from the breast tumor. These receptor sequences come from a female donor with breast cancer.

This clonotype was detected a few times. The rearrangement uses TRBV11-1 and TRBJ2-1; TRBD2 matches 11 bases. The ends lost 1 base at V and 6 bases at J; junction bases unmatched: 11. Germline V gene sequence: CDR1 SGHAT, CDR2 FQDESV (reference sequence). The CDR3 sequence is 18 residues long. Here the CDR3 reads CASSLVRGSSGRSNEQFF. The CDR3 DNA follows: TGTGCCAGCAGCTTAGTGAGGGGCTCTAGCGGGAGGTCCAATGAGCAGTTCTTC.

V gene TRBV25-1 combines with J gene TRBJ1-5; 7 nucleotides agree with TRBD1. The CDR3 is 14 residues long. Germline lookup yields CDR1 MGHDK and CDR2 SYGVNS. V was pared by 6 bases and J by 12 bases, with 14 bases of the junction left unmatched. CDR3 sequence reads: CASRRNRGGEHQHF. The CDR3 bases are TGTGCCAGCAGGAGAAACAGGGGTGGGGAGCACCAGCATTTT.

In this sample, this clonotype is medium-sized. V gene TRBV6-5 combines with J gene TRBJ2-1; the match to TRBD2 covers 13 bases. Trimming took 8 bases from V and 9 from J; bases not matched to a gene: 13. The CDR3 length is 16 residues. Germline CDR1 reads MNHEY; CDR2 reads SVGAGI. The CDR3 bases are TGTGCCAGCCGCTACTCACTAGCGGGAGGGCCGGGTGAGCAGTTCTTC. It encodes CASRYSLAGGPGEQFF.

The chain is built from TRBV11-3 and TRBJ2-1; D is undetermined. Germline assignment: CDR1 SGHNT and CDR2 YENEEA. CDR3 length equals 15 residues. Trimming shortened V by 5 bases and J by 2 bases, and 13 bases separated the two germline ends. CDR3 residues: CASSPGSEPYNEQFF. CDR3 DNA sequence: TGTGCCAGCAGCCCAGGATCGGAGCCCTACAATGAGCAGTTCTTC.

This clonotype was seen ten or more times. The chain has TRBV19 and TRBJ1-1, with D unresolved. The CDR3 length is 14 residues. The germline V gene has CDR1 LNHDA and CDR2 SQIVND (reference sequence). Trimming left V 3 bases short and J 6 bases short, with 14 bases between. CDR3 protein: CASSIGGDFSEAFF. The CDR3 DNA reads TGTGCCAGTAGTATTGGAGGAGACTTCTCTGAAGCTTTCTTT.

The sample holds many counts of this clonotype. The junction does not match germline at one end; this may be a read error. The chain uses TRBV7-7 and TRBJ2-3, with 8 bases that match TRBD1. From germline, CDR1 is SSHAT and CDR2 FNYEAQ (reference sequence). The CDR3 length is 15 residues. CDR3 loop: CASSSRQGPTDTQYF. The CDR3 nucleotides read TGTGCTAGCAGTAGTCGACAGGGGCCCACAGATACGCAGTATTTT.

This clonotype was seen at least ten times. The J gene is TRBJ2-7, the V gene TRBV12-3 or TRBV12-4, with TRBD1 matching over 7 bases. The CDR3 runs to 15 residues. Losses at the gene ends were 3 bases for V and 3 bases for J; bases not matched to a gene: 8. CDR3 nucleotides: TGTGCCAGCAGTTTGGGCGTGGCAGGGGGCTACGAGCAGTACTTC. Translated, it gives CASSLGVAGGYEQYF.

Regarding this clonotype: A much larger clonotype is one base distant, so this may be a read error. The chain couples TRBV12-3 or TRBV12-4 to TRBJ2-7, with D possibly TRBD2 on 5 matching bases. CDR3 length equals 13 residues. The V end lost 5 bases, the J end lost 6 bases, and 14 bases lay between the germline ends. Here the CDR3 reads CASSVGEGAEQYF. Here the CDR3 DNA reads TGTGCCAGCAGTGTAGGTGAGGGCGCCGAGCAGTACTTC.